Listed here is a single TCR beta chain. These data belong to a study of OX40 agonist ivuxolimab in advanced cancers. Overall study context: Every 2 weeks, ivuxolimab was infused into the patients intravenously at between 0.01 and 10 mg/kg.

The method was immunoSEQ multiplex PCR; TCRdb's version includes in-frame clones alone and lacks a portion of them. The table records more than 65,000 clones, around 85% of them present only once. The CDR3 consists of 11 residues. In germline, CDR1 is MNHNY, CDR2 SVGAGI (reference sequence). V dropped 5 bases and J dropped 3 bases, with 4 bases sitting between them. The source is an adult with an advanced solid tumor such as melanoma, head and neck, liver or kidney cancer. The chain combines TRBV6-6 with TRBJ2-5; no clear D gene. The sequencing here drew on CD4+ or CD8+ T cells sorted from blood, taken in a trial of the OX40 agonist ivuxolimab. CDR3 amino acids: CASSPKETQYF. The CDR3 region has the DNA TGTGCCAGCAGTCCGAAAGAGACCCAGTACTTC.